The rows below give T cell receptor beta chains drawn from one sample of a study of cytomegalovirus exposure and HLA in healthy donors. The method was immunoSEQ multiplex PCR; TCRdb's version includes in-frame clones alone and lacks a portion of them. The sample carries around 160,000 clones, about three quarters recorded once. Sequencing was done on a sample of PBMCs. These receptors all come from a middle-aged man in good health and CMV-seropositive. Each CDR3 is given without its conserved first and last residue.

J gene	V gene	CDR3 length	CDR3 protein
TRBJ2-7	TRBV6-1	10	ASSQQGAEQY
TRBJ2-1	TRBV27	11	ASSLSLSVEQF
TRBJ2-7	TRBV18	14	ASSPNLGGSGSEQY
TRBJ2-1	TRBV7-3	15	ASSLNQALAGSNEQF
TRBJ2-3	TRBV5-1	11	ASTRLSGNTQY
TRBJ1-1	TRBV6-5	13	ASRPPAGVDTEAF
TRBJ2-5	TRBV7-2	13	ASSFPSTGRETQY
TRBJ2-7	TRBV5-1	14	ASSARLNFKEGEQY
TRBJ2-3	TRBV10-3	14	AISEGLAGGADTQY
TRBJ2-3	TRBV5-1	12	ASSTTGDSDTQY
TRBJ2-3	TRBV7-2	15	ASSFRSSRGNTDTQY
TRBJ1-5	TRBV2	12	ASSERGSNQPQH
TRBJ1-5	TRBV19	13	ASNTGGGYNQPQH
TRBJ2-7	TRBV14	12	ASSQISGSDEQY
TRBJ1-2	TRBV5-4	12	ASSFIGGELSYT
TRBJ2-2	TRBV5-4	13	ASSLVTPNTGELF
TRBJ1-5	TRBV7-9	13	ASSLGTGRNQPQH
TRBJ1-1	TRBV9	13	ASSVTGGAYTEAF
TRBJ1-1	TRBV6-1	11	ASTSYRNTEAF
TRBJ2-5	TRBV6-5	13	ASRVQGHYQETQY
TRBJ2-3	TRBV28	14	ASVPGGRVIPDTQY
TRBJ2-3	TRBV27	13	ASSLRGRAPDTQY
TRBJ2-2	TRBV19	11	ASSNQGTGELF
TRBJ1-3	TRBV27	13	ASSRGLSSGNTIY
TRBJ2-2	TRBV4-2	15	ASSQEIQGGNTGELF
TRBJ2-1	TRBV9	13	ASSVLADSYNEQF
TRBJ1-1	TRBV28	11	ASSLLGAGEAF
TRBJ1-1	TRBV2	12	ASSREGRRAEAF
TRBJ2-7	TRBV5-1	13	ASREGLAGLPEQY
TRBJ2-1	TRBV5-8	11	ARRKYPYNEQF
TRBJ2-1	TRBV29-1	10	SVDNRNNEQF
TRBJ1-5	TRBV5-5	15	ASSLSPRTGANQPQH
TRBJ2-2	TRBV19	14	ASSFSGTGVTGELF
TRBJ1-1	TRBV6-1	14	ASSGSRDRGVAEAF
TRBJ2-4	TRBV11-2	13	ASSSTGGAKNIQY
TRBJ2-5	TRBV30	11	AWNLAVQETQY
TRBJ2-2	TRBV9	16	ASSPFRGSGSNTGELF
.	TRBV7-2	14	ASSLLSRGITYEQY
TRBJ1-4	TRBV5-4	12	AGNTGNANEKLF
TRBJ2-3	TRBV19	14	ASKSRTHGNTDTQY
TRBJ1-6	TRBV9	13	ASSARGQPNSPLH
TRBJ1-2	TRBV11-2	12	ASSLEGVRYGYT
TRBJ1-1	TRBV28	12	ASRPGFLGTEAF
TRBJ2-1	TRBV10-3	13	AISEIRLQGNEQF
TRBJ1-2	TRBV10-3	11	AISAEGGYGYT
TRBJ2-2	TRBV30	10	AWSGGTGELF
TRBJ1-2	TRBV19	12	ASSLQGSLYGYT
TRBJ2-7	TRBV12-1	13	ASSPFRDYTYEQY
TRBJ1-1	TRBV4-1	13	ASSQDGTGYAEAF
TRBJ2-1	TRBV18	12	ASSPRETAGEQF
TRBJ2-7	TRBV6-5	13	ASRGPSSGSQGQY
TRBJ2-2	TRBV27	13	ASSAGTGVAGELF
TRBJ2-3	TRBV19	11	ASSGGATDTQY
TRBJ2-2	TRBV6-5	12	ASRRGQGTGELF
TRBJ2-5	TRBV29-1	12	SVLAGGGGETQY
TRBJ2-5	TRBV18	14	ASSQPGLAEQETQY
TRBJ2-7	TRBV7-3	11	ASSLNSRYEQY